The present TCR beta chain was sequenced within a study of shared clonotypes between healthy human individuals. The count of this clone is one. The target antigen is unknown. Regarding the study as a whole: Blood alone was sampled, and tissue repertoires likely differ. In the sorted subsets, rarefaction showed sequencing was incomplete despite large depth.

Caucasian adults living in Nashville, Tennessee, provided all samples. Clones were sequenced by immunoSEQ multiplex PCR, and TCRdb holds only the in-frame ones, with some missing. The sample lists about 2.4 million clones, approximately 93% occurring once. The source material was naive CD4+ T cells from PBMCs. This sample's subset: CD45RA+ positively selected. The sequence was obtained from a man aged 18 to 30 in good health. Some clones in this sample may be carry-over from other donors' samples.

In nucleotides, the CDR3 is TGTGCCAGCAGTGGACCGGGACTAGCAGGGTACGAGCAGTACTTC. Its protein product is CASSGPGLAGYEQYF. The chain is built from TRBV6-1 and TRBJ2-7; 9 bases are a match to TRBD2. This CDR3 comprises 15 residues. The J segment lost 4 bases and the V segment lost 4 bases, leaving 8 bases of the junction unmatched. Germline CDR1 reads MNHNS; CDR2 reads SASEGT.